This T cell receptor beta chain was obtained from a study of PD-1 blockade in classical Hodgkin lymphoma. Study findings and constraints: Healthy donors reportedly exceeded newly diagnosed patients in baseline TCR diversity. Newly diagnosed patients and complete responders had comparable diversity at baseline. By C4D1, CD4+ diversity increased significantly, especially in complete responders.

Relapse after autologous stem cell transplantation occurred in every patient, and brentuximab vedotin exposure varied. The best responses consisted of complete response, partial response or progressive disease. Sequencing was performed with immunoSEQ multiplex PCR; in TCRdb, only in-frame clones are kept and a portion is missing. The table has more than 90,000 clones, 80% to 90% seen once; the top ten hold 16%. Looked up from germline, CDR1 is SNHLY and CDR2 is FYNNEI. This CDR3 comprises 14 residues. Trimming pared 8 bases from V and 0 bases from J, leaving 13 bases between. With respect to this clone: Its target is unknown.

Sequenced material: peripheral blood mononuclear cells (PBMCs), taken before the second cycle of nivolumab. The chain links TRBV2 to TRBJ2-5; D not resolved. The receptor comes from a human donor with classical Hodgkin lymphoma. The CDR3 nucleotides read TGTGCCAGCTCGAGGTCCAACAACCAAGAGACCCAGTACTTC. Residues: CASSRSNNQETQYF.